Shown below are 20 T cell receptor beta chains from a single sample sequenced in a study of blood T cell repertoires in COVID-19. Using immunoSEQ multiplex PCR, the repertoire was profiled, and TCRdb retains in-frame clones only, with some absent. The sample holds about 140,000 clones; around 81% are singletons and the top ten take approximately 8%. The sequenced sample consisted of peripheral blood. Every receptor here comes from a human donor in a cohort sampled during active COVID-19.

The V and J genes are TRBV20-1 and TRBJ1-1, with no clear D. Germline CDR1 is DFQATT and CDR2 is SNEGSKA (reference sequence). Trimming removed 2 bases from V and 6 bases from J, with 4 bases in between. This CDR3 has 10 residues. Written as DNA, the CDR3 is TGCAGTGCTAGACAGTCTGAAGCTTTCTTT. This codes for CSARQSEAFF.

The CDR3 nucleotides read TGTGCCACCAGCAGAGATAGGCAGGGGAACGACAATCAGCCCCAGCATTTT. Translation: CATSRDRQGNDNQPQHF. The gene calls are TRBV15 and TRBJ1-5, with D tentatively TRBD1 (6 bases). CDR1 and CDR2 (germline): LNHNV, YYDKDF (reference sequence). CDR3 length: 17 residues. V was shortened by 0 bases and J by 3 bases, with 15 bases between the two germline ends.

A single count supports this clone. J is TRBJ2-7 and V is TRBV6-5; 7 positions agree with TRBD1. J lost 4 bases, V lost 2 bases, and 8 bases had no gene match. The CDR3 covers 15 residues. CDR1 and CDR2 from the germline V gene are MNHEY and SVGAGI. As DNA, the CDR3 is TGTGCCAGCAGTTACCTCAAGGGGGCGGGTTACGAGCAGTACTTC. As protein: CASSYLKGAGYEQYF.

The chain recombines TRBV6-5 with TRBJ1-6; D is possibly TRBD1 (6 bases). With 2 bases removed from V and 8 bases from J, the gap between germline ends came to 13 bases. CDR1 MNHEY and CDR2 SVGAGI come from the germline V gene. The CDR3 length is 15 residues. CDR3 in amino acids: CASSYSWGLDSPLHF. The CDR3 DNA is TGTGCCAGCAGTTACAGCTGGGGGCTGGATTCACCCCTCCACTTT.

The CDR3 is CASSLETGVGTEAFF. Here the CDR3 DNA reads TGCGCCAGCAGCTTGGAAACGGGGGTCGGCACTGAAGCTTTCTTT. V and J are TRBV5-1 and TRBJ1-1; D perhaps matches TRBD1 (5 bases). Germline V CDR1 and CDR2: SGHRS, YFSETQ. Trimming left V 0 bases short and J 4 bases short, with 13 bases between. The CDR3 covers 15 residues.

CDR3 DNA sequence: TGTGCCAGCAGTTACTCCGGGACAGTGAACTACGAGCAGTACTTC. Residues: CASSYSGTVNYEQYF. The chain is built from TRBV6-5 and TRBJ2-7, with 7 bases fitting TRBD1. The junction had 5 bases not matched to a gene; V was cut back by 0 bases and J by 3 bases. The CDR3 is made up of 15 amino acids. The germline gives CDR1 MNHEY, CDR2 SVGAGI.

The chain combines TRBV3-1 (or the pseudogene TRBV3-2) with TRBJ1-5; D ambiguous. Germline CDR1 is LGHDT and CDR2 is YNNKEL (reference sequence). The CDR3 consists of 13 residues. V was cut by 4 bases and J by 10 bases, with 14 bases left in between. CDR3 nucleotide sequence: TGTGCCAGCAGCCGCCGGACCTCGGGACCCCAGCATTTT. This gives the protein CASSRRTSGPQHF.

This clone has only one observation. The chain uses TRBV9 and TRBJ2-7, with 7 bases identical to TRBD1. The germline gives CDR1 SGDLS, CDR2 YYNGEE. Trimming cost V 4 bases and J 5 bases; bases outside gene matches: 12. CDR3 size: 15 residues. The CDR3 reads CASSPRVGGPDEQYF. The CDR3 DNA is TGTGCCAGCAGCCCCCGGGTAGGGGGCCCAGACGAGCAGTACTTC. Supplemented by reference TRBV9 and TRBJ2-7, the full variable domain reads DSGVTQTPKHLITATGQRVTLRCSPRSGDLSVYWYQQSLDQGLQFLIQYYNGEERAKGNILERFSAQQFPDLHSELNLSSLELGDSALYFCASSPRVGGPDEQYFGPGTRLTVT.

J is TRBJ1-6 and V is TRBV20-1; TRBD1 matches at 9 bases. The CDR3 spans 14 residues. Germline V gives CDR1 DFQATT, CDR2 SNEGSKA (reference sequence). V shed 3 bases, J shed 7 bases, and the junction held 4 bases outside the gene matches. CDR3 DNA sequence: TGCAGTGCTAGTCCGGGACAGGGAAATTCACCCCTCCACTTT. It encodes CSASPGQGNSPLHF.

This clone was seen only a few times. The chain links TRBV2 to TRBJ1-2; 10 positions agree with TRBD1. Germline V gene sequence: CDR1 SNHLY, CDR2 FYNNEI. V lost 4 bases to trimming and J lost 7 bases; unmatched junction nucleotides: 3. This CDR3 has 13 amino acids. The DNA for the CDR3 is TGTGCCAGCAGTGGACAGGGGGCGGTTGGCTACACCTTC. Residues: CASSGQGAVGYTF.

The chain has TRBV29-1 and TRBJ2-2, with 7 nucleotides matching TRBD1. The V segment lost 7 bases and the J segment 6 bases; nucleotides outside the gene matches: 8. This CDR3 is built from 13 residues. Germline CDR1 and CDR2: SQVTM and ANQGSEA. The CDR3 DNA is TGCAGCGCCTTGACAGGGACCCCCGGGGAGCTGTTTTTT. Protein: CSALTGTPGELFF.

This clone has a single count. V is TRBV28 and J is TRBJ2-7; 11 bases match TRBD1. Unmatched junction bases numbered 6, after V lost 8 bases and J lost 3 bases. Germline loops: CDR1 MDHEN, CDR2 SYDVKM. The CDR3 sequence is 14 residues long. CDR3 loop: CASGGGTGGYEQYF. The CDR3 DNA is TGTGCCAGCGGAGGGGGGACAGGGGGCTACGAGCAGTACTTC.

About this clone itself: Other DNA variants within this sample encode the same CDR3. The V gene is TRBV6-5, the J gene TRBJ1-2, with D perhaps TRBD1 (5 bases). The germline V gene encodes CDR1 MNHEY and CDR2 SVGAGI. CDR3 length: 13 residues. V was cut by 3 bases and J by 4 bases, with 9 bases left in between. The CDR3 DNA sequence: TGTGCCAGCAGTTATCCCGGGGGCTATGGCTACACCTTC. This translates into CASSYPGGYGYTF.

V and J are TRBV30 and TRBJ2-3; a possible D gene is TRBD2 (6 bases). Deletions cut 0 bases from V and 0 bases from J, with 10 bases between. This CDR3 has 15 amino acids. Germline V gene sequence: CDR1 GTSNPN, CDR2 SVGIG (reference sequence). The CDR3: CAWSVVAASTDTQYF. CDR3 nucleotides: TGTGCCTGGAGTGTCGTAGCGGCTAGCACAGATACGCAGTATTTT.

This clone occurred many times. This chain links TRBV5-1 with TRBJ1-1, with 12 bases fitting TRBD1. Germline V gene data show CDR1 as SGHRS and CDR2 as YFSETQ. This CDR3 is 16 amino acids long. V was clipped by 9 bases and J by 6 bases; unmatched bases: 15. In DNA form, the CDR3 reads TGCGCCACCGGACCCGGGACAGGGGGCAATAGGCCTGAAGCTTTCTTT. This gives the protein CATGPGTGGNRPEAFF. Using reference TRBV5-1 and TRBJ1-1 for the parts outside the CDR3, the full variable domain is KAGVTQTPRYLIKTRGQQVTLSCSPISGHRSVSWYQQTPGQGLQFLFEYFSETQRNKGNFPGRFSGRQFSNSRSEMNVSTLELGDSALYLCATGPGTGGNRPEAFFGQGTRLTVV.

The V call is TRBV7-2, the J call TRBJ2-3; TRBD2 matches at 11 bases. The CDR3 contains 17 residues. Germline assignment: CDR1 SGHTA and CDR2 FQGNSA. V lost 5 bases and J lost 4; bases outside the gene matches: 11. CDR3 DNA: TGTGCCAGCAGCCCACGAGCAACGGGACTAGCGGCAGATACGCAGTATTTT. It yields the protein CASSPRATGLAADTQYF.

In its sample, this clone was seen once. This chain uses TRBV29-1 with TRBJ2-7; 10 bases are shared with TRBD2. The germline gives CDR1 SQVTM, CDR2 ANQGSEA. This CDR3 contains 17 residues. The trim removed 7 bases at V and 0 bases at J, leaving 15 bases unmatched. The CDR3, as DNA: TGCAGCGCCATGGGGGTGTCTAGCGGGGGCCTCTCCTACGAGCAGTACTTC. Protein product: CSAMGVSSGGLSYEQYF.

The V gene is TRBV5-4, the J gene TRBJ2-7; 9 bases are shared with TRBD1. In germline, CDR1 is SGHNT, CDR2 YYREEE (reference sequence). The CDR3 consists of 13 residues. The V segment lost 5 bases and the J segment 3 bases; nucleotides outside the gene matches: 3. The chain's CDR3 is CASSRDRDYEQYF. CDR3 DNA sequence: TGTGCCAGCAGTCGGGACAGGGACTACGAGCAGTACTTC.

The sample holds a few counts of this clone. The chain uses TRBV11-2 and TRBJ1-1; D unclear. V shed 1 base and J shed 1 base, with 4 bases lying between them. CDR3 size: 13 residues. Germline values: CDR1 SGHAT, CDR2 FQNNGV. CDR3 sequence (DNA): TGTGCCAGCAGCTTAGGCAGGAACACTGAAGCTTTCTTT. Translated: CASSLGRNTEAFF.

V is TRBV19 and J is TRBJ2-7, with TRBD1 matching 11 bases. CDR3 length: 15 amino acids. The V and J ends lost 4 bases and 6 bases, in that order; junction bases with no gene match: 8. Germline V gene data show CDR1 as LNHDA and CDR2 as SQIVND (reference sequence). This CDR3 is CASSKTGTGGPEQYF. The CDR3 region has the DNA TGTGCCAGTAGTAAAACCGGGACAGGGGGTCCCGAGCAGTACTTC.